This T cell receptor (beta chain) was recovered during a study of monozygotic twins with inflammatory bowel disease. Template switching incorporated UMIs with a 6-nucleotide sample barcode. TCRdb reanalyzed the 5' RACE reads and collapses them to one entry per CDR3 protein, without DNA. Found here are 350,000 to 550,000 distinct CDR3 sequences; the top ten clones hold 2.4%. Of note for this clonotype: Antigen unknown.

General study points: Among IBD patients, TCRbeta diversity (inverse Simpson) was lower than in healthy co-twins. The sharing of clonotypes with others was lower in IBD patients than in healthy twins, especially with disease activity.

The specimen sequenced was blood. This receptor was obtained from a human donor with ulcerative colitis or Crohn's disease, or a healthy co-twin of an affected twin (not recorded which).

The CDR3 region is CASSYISGASTGELFF. The chain joins TRBV6-5 to TRBJ2-2; absent DNA, TCRdb's TRBD2 call cannot be checked. The CDR3 is made up of 16 amino acids. Per germline, CDR1 MNHEY and CDR2 SVGAGI.